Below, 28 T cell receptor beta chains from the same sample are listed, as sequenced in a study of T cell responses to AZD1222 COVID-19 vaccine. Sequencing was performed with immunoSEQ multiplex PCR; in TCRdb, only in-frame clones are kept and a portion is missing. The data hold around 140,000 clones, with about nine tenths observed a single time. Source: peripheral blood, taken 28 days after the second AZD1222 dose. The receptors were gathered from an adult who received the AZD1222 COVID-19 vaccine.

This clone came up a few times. The DNA for the CDR3 is TGTGCCAGCAGCCACGGGGTGGGCTCACCCCTCCACTTT. Residues: CASSHGVGSPLHF. V and J are TRBV3-1 (or the pseudogene TRBV3-2) and TRBJ1-6; no clear D. The CDR3 spans 13 residues. Germline V gene data show CDR1 as LGHDT and CDR2 as YNNKEL (reference sequence). V dropped 3 bases and J dropped 10 bases, with 10 bases sitting between them.

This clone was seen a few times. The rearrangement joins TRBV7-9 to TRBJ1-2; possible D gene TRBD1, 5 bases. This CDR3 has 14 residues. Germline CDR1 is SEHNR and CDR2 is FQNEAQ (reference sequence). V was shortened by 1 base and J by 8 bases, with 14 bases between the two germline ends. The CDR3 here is CASSLEGQGDGYTF. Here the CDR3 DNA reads TGTGCCAGCAGCTTAGAGGGTCAGGGTGACGGCTACACCTTC.

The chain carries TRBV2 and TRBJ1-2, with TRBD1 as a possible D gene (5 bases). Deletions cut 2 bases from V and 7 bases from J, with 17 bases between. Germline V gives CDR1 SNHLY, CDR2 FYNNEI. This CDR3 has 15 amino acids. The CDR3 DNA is TGTGCCAGCAGTGAAAATGCTTGGGGCCGGGGTGGCTACACCTTC. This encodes CASSENAWGRGGYTF.

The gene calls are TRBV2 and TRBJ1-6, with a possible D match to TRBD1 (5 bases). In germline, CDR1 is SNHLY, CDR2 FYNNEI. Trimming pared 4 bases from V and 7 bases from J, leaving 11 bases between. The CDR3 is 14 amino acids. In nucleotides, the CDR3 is TGTGCCAGCAGTGGCCGAGGGGCGAATTCACCCCTCCACTTT. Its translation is CASSGRGANSPLHF.

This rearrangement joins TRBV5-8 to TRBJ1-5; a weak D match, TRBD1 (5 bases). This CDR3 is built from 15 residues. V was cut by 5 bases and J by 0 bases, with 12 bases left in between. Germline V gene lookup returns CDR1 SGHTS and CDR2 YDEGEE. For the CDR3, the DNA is TGTGCCAGCAGGGCCGGGGCACCTAGCAATCAGCCCCAGCATTTT. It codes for CASRAGAPSNQPQHF.

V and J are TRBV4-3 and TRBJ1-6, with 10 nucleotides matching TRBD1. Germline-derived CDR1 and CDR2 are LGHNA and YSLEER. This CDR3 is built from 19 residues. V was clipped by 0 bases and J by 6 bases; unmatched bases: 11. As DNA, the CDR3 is TGCGCCAGCAGCCAAGATGAGACAGGGGGCGCCCCGGGTAATTCACCCCTCCACTTT. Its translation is CASSQDETGGAPGNSPLHF.

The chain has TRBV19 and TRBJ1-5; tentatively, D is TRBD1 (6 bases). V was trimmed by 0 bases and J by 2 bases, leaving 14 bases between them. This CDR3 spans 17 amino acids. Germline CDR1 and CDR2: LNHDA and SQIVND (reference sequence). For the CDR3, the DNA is TGTGCCAGTAGTATAGATATCGGGGGGCCAGGCAATCAGCCCCAGCATTTT. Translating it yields CASSIDIGGPGNQPQHF.

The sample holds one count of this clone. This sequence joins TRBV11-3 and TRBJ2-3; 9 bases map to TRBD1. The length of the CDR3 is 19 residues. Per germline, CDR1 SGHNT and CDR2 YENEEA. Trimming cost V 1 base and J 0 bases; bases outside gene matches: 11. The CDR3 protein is CASSLVVGQGRASTDTQYF. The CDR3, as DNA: TGTGCCAGCAGCTTAGTAGTGGGACAGGGACGAGCTAGCACAGATACGCAGTATTTT.

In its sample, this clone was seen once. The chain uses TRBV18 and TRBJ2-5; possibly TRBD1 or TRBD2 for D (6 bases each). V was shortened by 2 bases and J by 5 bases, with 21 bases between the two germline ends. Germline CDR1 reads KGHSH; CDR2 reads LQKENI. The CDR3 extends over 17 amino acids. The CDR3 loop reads CASSPTRLRGRGETQYF. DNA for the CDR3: TGTGCCAGCTCACCAACCCGCCTTCGGGGGCGGGGTGAGACCCAGTACTTC.

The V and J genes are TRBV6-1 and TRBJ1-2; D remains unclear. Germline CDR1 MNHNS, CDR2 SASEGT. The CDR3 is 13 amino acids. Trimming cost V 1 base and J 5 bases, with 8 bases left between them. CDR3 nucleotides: TGTGCCAGCAGTGAAGGGCGAGGTTATGGCTACACCTTC. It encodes CASSEGRGYGYTF.

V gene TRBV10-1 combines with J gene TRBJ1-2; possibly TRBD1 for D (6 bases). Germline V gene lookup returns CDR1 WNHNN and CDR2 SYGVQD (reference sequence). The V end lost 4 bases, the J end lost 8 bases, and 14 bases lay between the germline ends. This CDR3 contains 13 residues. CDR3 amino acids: CASSGQTGKGYTF. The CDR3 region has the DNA TGCGCCAGCAGTGGTCAAACAGGGAAGGGCTACACCTTC.

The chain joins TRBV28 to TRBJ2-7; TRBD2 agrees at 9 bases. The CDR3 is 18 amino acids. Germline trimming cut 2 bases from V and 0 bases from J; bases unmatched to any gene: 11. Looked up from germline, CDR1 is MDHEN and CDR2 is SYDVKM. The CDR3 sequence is CASSLRRGGMGGSYEQYF. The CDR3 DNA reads TGTGCCAGCAGTTTACGGCGGGGGGGGATGGGAGGCTCCTACGAGCAGTACTTC.

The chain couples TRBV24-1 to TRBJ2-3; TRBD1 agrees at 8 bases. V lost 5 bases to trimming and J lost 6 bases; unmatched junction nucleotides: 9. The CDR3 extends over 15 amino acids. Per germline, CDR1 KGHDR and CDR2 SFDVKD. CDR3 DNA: TGTGCCACCAGTGGCCTTGACAGGGGAATGGATACGCAGTATTTT. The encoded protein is CATSGLDRGMDTQYF.

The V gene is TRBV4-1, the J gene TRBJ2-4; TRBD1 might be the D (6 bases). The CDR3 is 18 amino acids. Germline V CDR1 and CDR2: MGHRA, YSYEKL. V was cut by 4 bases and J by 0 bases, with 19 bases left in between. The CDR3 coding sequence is TGCGCCAGCAGCCCCCCCGGTGGACAGCCCCAAGCCAAAAACATTCAGTACTTC. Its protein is CASSPPGGQPQAKNIQYF.

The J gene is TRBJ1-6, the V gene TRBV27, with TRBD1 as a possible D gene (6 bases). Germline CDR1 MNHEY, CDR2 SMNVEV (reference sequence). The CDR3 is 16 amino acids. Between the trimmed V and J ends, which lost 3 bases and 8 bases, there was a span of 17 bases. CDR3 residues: CASSFNPTGAYSPLHF. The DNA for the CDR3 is TGTGCCAGCAGTTTTAACCCGACAGGAGCCTATTCACCCCTCCACTTT.

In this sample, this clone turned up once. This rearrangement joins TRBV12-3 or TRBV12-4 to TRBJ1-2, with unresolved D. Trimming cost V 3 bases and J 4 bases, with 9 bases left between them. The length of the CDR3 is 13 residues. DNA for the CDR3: TGTGCCAGCAGTTTTCGAGGCAGCTATGGCTACACCTTC. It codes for CASSFRGSYGYTF.

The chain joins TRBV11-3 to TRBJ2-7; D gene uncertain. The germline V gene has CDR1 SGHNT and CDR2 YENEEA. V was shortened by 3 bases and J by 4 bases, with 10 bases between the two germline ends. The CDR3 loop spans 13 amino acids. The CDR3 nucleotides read TGTGCCAGCAGCTTCGGCCCTGCGTACGAGCAGTACTTC. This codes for CASSFGPAYEQYF.

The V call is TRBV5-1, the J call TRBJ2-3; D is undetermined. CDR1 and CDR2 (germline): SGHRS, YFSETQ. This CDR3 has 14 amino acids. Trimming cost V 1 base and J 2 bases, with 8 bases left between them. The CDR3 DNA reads TGCGCCAGCAGCTTGAGATCGTTCACAGATACGCAGTATTTT. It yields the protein CASSLRSFTDTQYF.

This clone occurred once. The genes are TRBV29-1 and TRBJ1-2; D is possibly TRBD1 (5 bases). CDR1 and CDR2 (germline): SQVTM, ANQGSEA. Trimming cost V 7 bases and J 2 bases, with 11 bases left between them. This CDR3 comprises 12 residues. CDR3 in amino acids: CSGTSGNYGYTF. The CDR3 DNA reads TGCAGCGGGACTTCAGGGAACTATGGCTACACCTTC.

The CDR3 reads CASLHSDRAGTEAFF. In DNA form, the CDR3 reads TGTGCCAGCCTCCACTCGGACAGGGCAGGAACTGAAGCTTTCTTT. The V gene is TRBV7-9, the J gene TRBJ1-1; 8 bases fit TRBD1. V lost 8 bases to trimming and J lost 5 bases; unmatched junction nucleotides: 13. The CDR3 totals 15 residues. The germline CDR1 and CDR2 sequences are SEHNR and FQNEAQ (reference sequence). The variable domain in full, with the rest retrieved from reference TRBV7-9 and TRBJ1-1, is DTGVSQNPRHKITKRGQNVTFRCDPISEHNRLYWYRQTLGQGPEFLTYFQNEAQLEKSRLLSDRFSAERPKGSFSTLEIQRTEQGDSAMYLCASLHSDRAGTEAFFGQGTRLTVV.

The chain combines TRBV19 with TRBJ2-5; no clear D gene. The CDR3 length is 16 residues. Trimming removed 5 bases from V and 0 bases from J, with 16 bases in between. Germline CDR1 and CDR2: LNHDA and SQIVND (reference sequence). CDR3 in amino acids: CASSSQRRLDQETQYF. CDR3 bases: TGTGCCAGTAGTTCTCAACGGCGGCTAGACCAAGAGACCCAGTACTTC. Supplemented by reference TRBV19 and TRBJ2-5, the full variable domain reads DGGITQSPKYLFRKEGQNVTLSCEQNLNHDAMYWYRQDPGQGLRLIYYSQIVNDFQKGDIAEGYSVSREKKESFPLTVTSAQKNPTAFYLCASSSQRRLDQETQYFGPGTRLLVL.

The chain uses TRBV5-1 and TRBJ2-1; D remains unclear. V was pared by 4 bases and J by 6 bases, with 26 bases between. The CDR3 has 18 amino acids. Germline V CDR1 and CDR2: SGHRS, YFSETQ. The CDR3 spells CASSGDAMGIKDFNEQFF. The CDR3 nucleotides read TGCGCCAGCAGCGGGGATGCAATGGGGATAAAGGATTTCAATGAGCAGTTCTTC.

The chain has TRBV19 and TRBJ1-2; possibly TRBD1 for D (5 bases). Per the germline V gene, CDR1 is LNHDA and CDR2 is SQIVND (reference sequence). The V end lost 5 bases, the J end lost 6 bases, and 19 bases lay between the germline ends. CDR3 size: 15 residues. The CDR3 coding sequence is TGTGCCAGTAGTGGAGGGGACGCCACGAACCATGGCTACACCTTC. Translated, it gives CASSGGDATNHGYTF.

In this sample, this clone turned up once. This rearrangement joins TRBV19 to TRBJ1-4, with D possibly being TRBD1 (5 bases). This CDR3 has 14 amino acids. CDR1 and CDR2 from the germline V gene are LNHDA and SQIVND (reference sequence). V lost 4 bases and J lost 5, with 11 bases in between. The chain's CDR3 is CASSNQGGNEKLFF. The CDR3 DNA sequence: TGTGCCAGTAGTAATCAGGGAGGCAATGAAAAACTGTTTTTT.

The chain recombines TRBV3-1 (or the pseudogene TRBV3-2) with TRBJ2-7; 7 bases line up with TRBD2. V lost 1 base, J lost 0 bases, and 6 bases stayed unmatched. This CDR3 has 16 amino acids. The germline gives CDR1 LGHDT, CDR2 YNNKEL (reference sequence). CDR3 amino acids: CASSQGSGGGSYEQYF. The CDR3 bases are TGTGCCAGCAGCCAAGGGTCGGGGGGAGGCTCCTACGAGCAGTACTTC.

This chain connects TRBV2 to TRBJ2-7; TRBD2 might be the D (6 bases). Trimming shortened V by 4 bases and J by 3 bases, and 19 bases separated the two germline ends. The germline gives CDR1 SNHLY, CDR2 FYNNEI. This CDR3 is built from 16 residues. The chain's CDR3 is CASSGRVWTTIYEQYF. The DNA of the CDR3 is TGTGCCAGCAGTGGGAGGGTATGGACCACAATCTACGAGCAGTACTTC.

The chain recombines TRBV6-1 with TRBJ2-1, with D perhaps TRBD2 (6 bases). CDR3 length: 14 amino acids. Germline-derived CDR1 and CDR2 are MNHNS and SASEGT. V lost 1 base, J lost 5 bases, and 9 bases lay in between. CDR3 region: CASSEGPGDNEQFF. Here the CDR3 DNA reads TGTGCCAGCAGTGAAGGTCCGGGGGACAATGAGCAGTTCTTC.

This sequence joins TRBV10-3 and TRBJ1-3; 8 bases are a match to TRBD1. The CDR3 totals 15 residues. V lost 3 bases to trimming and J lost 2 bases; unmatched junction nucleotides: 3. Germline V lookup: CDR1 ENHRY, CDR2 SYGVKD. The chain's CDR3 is CAISDQGATGNTIYF. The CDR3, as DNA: TGTGCCATCAGTGACCAGGGGGCTACTGGAAACACCATATATTTT.